This TCR beta chain is from a study of breast tumors, draining lymph nodes, adjacent tissues. From the multiplex PCR reads, TCRdb called clonotypes with MiXCR, one entry per CDR3 protein. Of about 110,000 distinct CDR3 sequences detected, under 40% appear once; the ten largest clones hold less than 6%. This clonotype was counted ten times or more. Its cognate antigen is unknown. Trimming left V 3 bases short and J 2 bases short, with 16 bases between. The CDR3 sequence is 16 residues long. Germline-derived CDR1 and CDR2 are SGDLS and YYNGEE. Study-wide points: Tumor repertoires ranked between lymph nodes and nontumor tissue in diversity, with V and J gene preferences. Luminal-like breast cancer showed significantly higher tumor–nontumor repertoire similarity than basal-like.

Samples came from axillary lymph nodes draining the breast cancer. The source is a female donor with breast cancer. Some clones in this sample may be carry-over from other donors' samples. Sequenced: axillary lymph node tissue. The V gene is TRBV9, the J gene TRBJ2-3, with a weak D call TRBD2 (5 bases). CDR3 nucleotides: TGTGCCAGCAGCGCTGAAGGAAGAGGGTACACAGATACGCAGTATTTT. It encodes CASSAEGRGYTDTQYF.